The 19 T cell receptor beta chains in this list originate from one sample, sequenced in a study of blood T cell repertoires in COVID-19. Libraries were prepared by immunoSEQ multiplex PCR; TCRdb keeps only in-frame clonotypes and omits some of them. The table has 300,000 or so clones, roughly 90% seen once. Sequences were obtained from peripheral blood. The receptors stem from a woman in her twenties or thirties with COVID-19, enrolled during active disease.

The chain joins TRBV5-6 to TRBJ1-5; 9 bases align to TRBD1. The V and J ends lost 2 bases and 8 bases, in that order; junction bases with no gene match: 5. Germline lookup yields CDR1 SGHDT and CDR2 YYEEEE. This CDR3 contains 14 residues. CDR3 in amino acids: CASSLGQGSKPQHF. The DNA for the CDR3 is TGTGCCAGCAGCTTAGGACAGGGGAGTAAGCCCCAGCATTTT.

The rearrangement links TRBV25-1 to TRBJ1-1, with D perhaps matching TRBD1 (5 bases). Trimming removed 3 bases at V and 5 bases at J, with 16 bases between. The germline V gene encodes CDR1 MGHDK and CDR2 SYGVNS. The CDR3 extends over 15 amino acids. CDR3 protein: CASSDPSRGETEAFF. CDR3 nucleotide sequence: TGTGCCAGCAGTGATCCCTCCCGGGGGGAGACTGAAGCTTTCTTT.

The chain links TRBV29-1 to TRBJ2-2; TRBD2 agrees at 9 bases. The CDR3 sequence is 16 residues long. CDR1 and CDR2 from the germline V gene are SQVTM and ANQGSEA. V lost 8 bases and J lost 0; bases outside the gene matches: 10. CDR3 loop: CSIAGAGGSNTGELFF. CDR3 in DNA: TGCAGCATCGCAGGGGCGGGAGGGTCGAACACCGGGGAGCTGTTTTTT.

In DNA form, the CDR3 reads TGTGCCAGCTCAGAGACAGAGAATGAGCAGTTCTTC. Translation: CASSETENEQFF. The chain carries TRBV18 and TRBJ2-1, with D possibly TRBD1 on 5 matching bases. Trimming left V 5 bases short and J 7 bases short, with 9 bases between. Germline values: CDR1 KGHSH, CDR2 LQKENI. The CDR3 covers 12 residues.

V and J are TRBV3-1 (or the pseudogene TRBV3-2) and TRBJ2-2; tentatively, D is TRBD2 (6 bases). CDR1 is LGHDT, CDR2 YNNKEL, per germline (reference sequence). V was cut by 0 bases and J by 5 bases, with 13 bases left in between. The CDR3 spans 16 residues. The CDR3 protein is CASSQELGRPTGELFF. CDR3 DNA sequence: TGTGCCAGCAGCCAAGAACTCGGGAGACCAACCGGGGAGCTGTTTTTT.

This chain joins TRBV6-5 and TRBJ1-5; D is perhaps TRBD1 (5 bases). V lost 2 bases and J 6 bases, leaving 11 bases between the germline ends. Germline V lookup: CDR1 MNHEY, CDR2 SVGAGI. The CDR3 extends over 14 amino acids. Written as DNA, the CDR3 is TGTGCCAGCAGTTACGACAGTATAAGTCAGCCCCAGCATTTT. Its protein is CASSYDSISQPQHF.

The chain carries TRBV6-5 and TRBJ1-4, with D unresolved. Germline V lookup: CDR1 MNHEY, CDR2 SVGAGI. The CDR3 extends over 15 amino acids. V was pared by 6 bases and J by 1 base, with 12 bases between. CDR3 sequence (DNA): TGTGCCAGCAGCGGGGAGCCCTTAACTAATGAAAAACTGTTTTTT. It encodes CASSGEPLTNEKLFF.

A few counts support this clone. The rearrangement joins TRBV25-1 to TRBJ2-2, with 11 bases lining up with TRBD2. V trimming: 6 bases; J trimming: 4 bases; junction bases outside the gene matches: 1. Germline V lookup: CDR1 MGHDK, CDR2 SYGVNS. This CDR3 is 14 amino acids long. The CDR3 spells CASRLAGVTGELFF. The CDR3 nucleotides read TGTGCCAGCAGACTAGCGGGAGTCACCGGGGAGCTGTTTTTT.

The CDR3 here is CASSQGALAGHEQFF. As DNA, the CDR3 is TGTGCCAGCAGCCAAGGGGCACTAGCTGGGCATGAGCAGTTCTTC. V gene TRBV3-1 (or the pseudogene TRBV3-2) combines with J gene TRBJ2-1; D is possibly TRBD2 (6 bases). CDR3 length: 15 amino acids. Trimming cost V 1 base and J 8 bases, with 15 bases left between them. Germline assignment: CDR1 LGHDT and CDR2 YNNKEL (reference sequence).

The V gene is TRBV7-9, the J gene TRBJ1-2, with 9 bases matching TRBD1. The J segment lost 4 bases and the V segment lost 5 bases, leaving 20 bases of the junction unmatched. The CDR3 length is 19 residues. Germline-derived CDR1 and CDR2 are SEHNR and FQNEAQ (reference sequence). CDR3 protein: CASSHIPGQGLPGFYGYTF. CDR3 nucleotide sequence: TGTGCCAGCAGCCACATTCCCGGACAGGGGCTCCCCGGCTTCTATGGCTACACCTTC.

The gene calls are TRBV27 and TRBJ2-7, with 11 positions matching TRBD1. In germline, CDR1 is MNHEY, CDR2 SMNVEV (reference sequence). The CDR3 runs 14 residues. Trimming took 10 bases from V and 2 from J; bases not matched to a gene: 7. The CDR3 sequence is CATSGTGGAYEQYF. CDR3 nucleotides: TGTGCCACCTCGGGGACAGGGGGTGCCTACGAGCAGTACTTC.

This chain links TRBV2 with TRBJ2-1, with 8 bases lining up with TRBD2. The germline V gene encodes CDR1 SNHLY and CDR2 FYNNEI. V gave up 6 bases and J gave up 2 bases; unmatched junction bases: 9. The CDR3 length is 16 residues. The CDR3 nucleotides read TGTGCCAGCAGGAGATACAGCGGGAGTCCCTACAATGAGCAGTTCTTC. Translated: CASRRYSGSPYNEQFF.

V is TRBV2 and J is TRBJ2-2; 7 bases match TRBD2. The CDR3 is 18 residues long. The germline V gene has CDR1 SNHLY and CDR2 FYNNEI. The junction had 9 bases not matched to a gene; V was cut back by 1 base and J by 1 base. CDR3 sequence reads: CASSEDYRLAENTGELFF. CDR3 DNA: TGTGCCAGCAGTGAAGACTATCGACTAGCAGAGAACACCGGGGAGCTGTTTTTT. Together with reference TRBV2 and TRBJ2-2, the CDR3 gives the full variable domain: EPEVTQTPSHQVTQMGQEVILRCVPISNHLYFYWYRQILGQKVEFLVSFYNNEISEKSEIFDDQFSVERPDGSNFTLKIRSTKLEDSAMYFCASSEDYRLAENTGELFFGEGSRLTVL.

This chain joins TRBV13 and TRBJ2-3; 14 nucleotides match TRBD2. Per germline, CDR1 PRHDT and CDR2 FYEKMQ (reference sequence). The junction had 6 bases not matched to a gene; V was cut back by 5 bases and J by 2 bases. This CDR3 has 17 residues. The CDR3 region is CASSLRLAGGPTDTQYF. The CDR3 nucleotides read TGTGCCAGCAGCCTAAGACTAGCGGGAGGGCCCACAGATACGCAGTATTTT.

This chain uses TRBV5-1 with TRBJ2-7; 7 nucleotides line up with TRBD2. V gave up 4 bases and J gave up 0 bases; unmatched junction bases: 13. Germline-derived CDR1 and CDR2 are SGHRS and YFSETQ. This CDR3 spans 17 amino acids. CDR3 protein: CASSAMPSSGPSYEQYF. As DNA, the CDR3 is TGCGCCAGCAGCGCAATGCCTTCTAGCGGACCCTCCTACGAGCAGTACTTC.

The CDR3 sequence: CATSGDTGELFF. CDR3 sequence (DNA): TGTGCCACCAGTGGCGACACCGGGGAGCTGTTTTTT. The gene calls are TRBV24-1 and TRBJ2-2; D not resolved. CDR1 and CDR2 (germline): KGHDR, SFDVKD. V dropped 5 bases and J dropped 3 bases, with 3 bases sitting between them. The CDR3 consists of 12 residues.

The chain uses TRBV6-5 and TRBJ1-3; the D gene is possibly TRBD1 (5 bases). The CDR3 has 14 amino acids. V shed 6 bases and J shed 3 bases, with 12 bases lying between them. Germline lookup yields CDR1 MNHEY and CDR2 SVGAGI. CDR3 nucleotide sequence: TGTGCCAGCAGCCCCGCGGGGGTTGGAAACACCATATATTTT. It codes for CASSPAGVGNTIYF.

The chain combines TRBV3-1 (or the pseudogene TRBV3-2) with TRBJ1-3, with D uncertain. This CDR3 spans 17 amino acids. The V gene lost 4 bases and the J gene lost 0 bases, with 16 bases spanning the gap. The germline V gene has CDR1 LGHDT and CDR2 YNNKEL (reference sequence). The DNA of the CDR3 is TGTGCCAGCAGCCCTAGCCGCCCTTCCACCTCTGGAAACACCATATATTTT. Encoded protein: CASSPSRPSTSGNTIYF.

V and J are TRBV11-2 and TRBJ1-2; 7 bases line up with TRBD1. Losses at the gene ends were 0 bases for V and 6 bases for J; bases not matched to a gene: 1. Germline V gene sequence: CDR1 SGHAT, CDR2 FQNNGV. This CDR3 has 13 amino acids. In DNA, the CDR3 is TGTGCCAGCAGCTTAGACAGGGGGAATGGCTACACCTTC. Translated, it gives CASSLDRGNGYTF. Full variable domain (missing parts from reference TRBV11-2 and TRBJ1-2): EAGVAQSPRYKIIEKRQSVAFWCNPISGHATLYWYQQILGQGPKLLIQFQNNGVVDDSQLPKDRFSAERLKGVDSTLKIQPAKLEDSAVYLCASSLDRGNGYTFGSGTRLTVV.